This is a list of T cell receptor beta chains from one sample in a study of blood T cell repertoires in COVID-19. Here immunoSEQ multiplex PCR was the method, and the copy in TCRdb shows in-frame clones only, minus some. The repertoire holds about 200,000 clones, with roughly nine tenths as singletons. Sequenced sample: PBMCs or T cells enriched from blood (not recorded which). Every receptor here comes from a woman in her 30s with acute COVID-19. Each CDR3 is given with its conserved first and last residue. Size is omitted from some rows. Given values are once, few, many or a class for expanded clones.

>.|TRBJ1-2|TRBV15
CATSRALGTYYGYTF
>.|TRBJ1-5|TRBV19
CASGRDGGNQPQHF
>.|TRBJ1-6|TRBV10-1
CASSRGPPYNSPLHF
>.|TRBJ1-6|TRBV30
CAWSPQGFGDSPLHF
>few|TRBJ2-7|TRBV2
CASSRTPGLAGGLSSYEQYF
>.|TRBJ2-7|TRBV4-2
CASSQEVPVAGGDYEQYF
>.|TRBJ2-1|TRBV7-8
CASSPRGTSGANEQFF
>.|TRBJ2-3|TRBV15
CATSSRDRVFTDTQYF
>.|TRBJ1-5|TRBV7-2
CASSLVGTNVNQPQHF
>.|TRBJ1-3|TRBV9
CASSPVGGEGNTIYF
>.|TRBJ2-5|TRBV11-2
CASSLISESQYF
>.|TRBJ1-2|TRBV18
CASSPPGDYGYTF
>.|TRBJ1-2|TRBV6-5
CASSGTGGYYGYTF
>.|TRBJ2-5|TRBV2
CATTRTGTKETQYF
>.|TRBJ1-4|TRBV19
CASTSNEKLFF
>.|TRBJ1-2|TRBV9
CASSVEIGYGYTF
>.|TRBJ2-7|TRBV6-2/TRBV6-3
CASSHSGKRSYEQYF
>.|TRBJ1-1|TRBV4-1
CASSQERGQGLIEAFF
>.|TRBJ1-2|TRBV5-1
CASREGTGDGYTF
>.|TRBJ2-1|TRBV30
CAWSLDWNEQFF
>.|TRBJ2-5|TRBV2
CASQELDQYF
>.|TRBJ1-1|TRBV5-8
CASSLQQGLTEAFF
>.|TRBJ1-4|TRBV7-6
CASSLGHSNEKLFF
>.|TRBJ2-1|TRBV5-1
CASRGQGVSSEQFF
>.|TRBJ2-5|TRBV6-5
CASSPSGRGRETQYF
>.|TRBJ1-2|TRBV11-2
CASSSGGRSTYGYTF